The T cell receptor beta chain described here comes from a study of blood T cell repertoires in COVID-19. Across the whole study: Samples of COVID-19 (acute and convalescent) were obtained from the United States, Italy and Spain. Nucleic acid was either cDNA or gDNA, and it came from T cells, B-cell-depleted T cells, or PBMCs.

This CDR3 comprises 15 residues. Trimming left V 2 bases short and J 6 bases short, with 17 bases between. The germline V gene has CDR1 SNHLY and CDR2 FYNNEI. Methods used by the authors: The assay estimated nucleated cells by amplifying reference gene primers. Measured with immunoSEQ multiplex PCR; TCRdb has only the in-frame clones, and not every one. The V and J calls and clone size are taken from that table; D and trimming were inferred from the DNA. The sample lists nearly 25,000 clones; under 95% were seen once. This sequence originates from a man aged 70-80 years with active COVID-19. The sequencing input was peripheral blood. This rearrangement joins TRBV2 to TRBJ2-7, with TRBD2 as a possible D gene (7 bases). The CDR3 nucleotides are TGTGCCAGCAGTGAAAGGGGGAGGGCTCAGGGCGAGCAGTACTTC. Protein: CASSERGRAQGEQYF.